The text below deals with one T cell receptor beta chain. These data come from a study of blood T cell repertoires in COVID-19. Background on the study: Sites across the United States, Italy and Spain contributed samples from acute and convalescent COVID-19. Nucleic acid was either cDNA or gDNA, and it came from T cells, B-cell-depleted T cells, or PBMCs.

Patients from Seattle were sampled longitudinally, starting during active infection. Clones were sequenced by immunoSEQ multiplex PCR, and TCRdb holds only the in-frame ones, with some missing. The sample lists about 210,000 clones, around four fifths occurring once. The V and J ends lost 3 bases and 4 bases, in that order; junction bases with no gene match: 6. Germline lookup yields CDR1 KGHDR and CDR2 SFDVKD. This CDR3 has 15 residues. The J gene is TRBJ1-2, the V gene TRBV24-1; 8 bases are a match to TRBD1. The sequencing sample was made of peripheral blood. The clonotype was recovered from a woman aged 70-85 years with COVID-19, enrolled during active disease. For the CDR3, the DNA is TGTGCCACCAGTGATAGGGCAGGGGGCGGCTATGGCTACACCTTC. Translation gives CATSDRAGGGYGYTF.